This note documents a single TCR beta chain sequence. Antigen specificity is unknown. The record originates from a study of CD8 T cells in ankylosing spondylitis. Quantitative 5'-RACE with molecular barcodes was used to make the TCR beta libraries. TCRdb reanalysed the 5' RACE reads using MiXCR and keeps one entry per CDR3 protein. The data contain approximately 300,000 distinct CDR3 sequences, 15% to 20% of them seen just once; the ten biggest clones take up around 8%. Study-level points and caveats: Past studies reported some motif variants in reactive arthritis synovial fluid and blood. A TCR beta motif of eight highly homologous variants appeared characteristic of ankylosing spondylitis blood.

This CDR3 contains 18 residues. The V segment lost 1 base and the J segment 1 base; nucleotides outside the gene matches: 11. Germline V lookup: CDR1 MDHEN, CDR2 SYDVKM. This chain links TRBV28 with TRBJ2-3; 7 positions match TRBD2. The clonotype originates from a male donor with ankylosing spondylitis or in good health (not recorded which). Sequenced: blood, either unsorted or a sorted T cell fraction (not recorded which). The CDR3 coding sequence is TGTGCCAGCAGTTTATTAAGTCCGGGGGGAAGAGGCACAGATACGCAGTATTTT. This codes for CASSLLSPGGRGTDTQYF.